This T cell receptor (beta chain) is drawn from a study of blood T cells in healthy people across ages. The table lists this clonotype with a few counts. The authors ran a second PCR of about 6 to 11 cycles using a sample-barcoded 5' primer and a J-beta primer mix. TCRdb reanalysed the 5' RACE reads using MiXCR and keeps one entry per CDR3 protein. This sample carries about 1,000,000 distinct CDR3 sequences, 35% to 55% of them seen once, and the ten largest clones take approximately 20%. V lost 1 base, J lost 6 bases, and 13 bases lay in between. The CDR3 is 15 residues long. The V gene's germline CDR1 is MNHEY and CDR2 SMNVEV (reference sequence).

The sample taken for sequencing was blood. This clonotype was obtained from a woman aged 55-69 years in good health. The rearrangement joins TRBV27 to TRBJ2-1; D not certain. The CDR3 DNA sequence: TGTGCCAGCAGTTTATTTGGCCCTCCGGGCAATGAGCAGTTCTTC. Residues: CASSLFGPPGNEQFF.